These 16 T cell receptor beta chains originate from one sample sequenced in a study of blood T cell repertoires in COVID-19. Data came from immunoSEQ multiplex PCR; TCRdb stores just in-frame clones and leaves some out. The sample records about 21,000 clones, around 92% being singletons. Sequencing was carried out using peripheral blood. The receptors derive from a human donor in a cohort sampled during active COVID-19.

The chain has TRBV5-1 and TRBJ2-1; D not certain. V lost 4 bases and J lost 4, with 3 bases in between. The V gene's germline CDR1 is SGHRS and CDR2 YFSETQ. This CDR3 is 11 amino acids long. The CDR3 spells CASSLYNEQFF. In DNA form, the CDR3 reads TGCGCCAGCAGCCTGTACAATGAGCAGTTCTTC.

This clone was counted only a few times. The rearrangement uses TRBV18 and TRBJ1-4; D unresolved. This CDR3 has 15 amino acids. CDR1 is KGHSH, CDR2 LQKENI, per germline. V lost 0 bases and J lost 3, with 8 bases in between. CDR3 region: CASSPPAESNEKLFF. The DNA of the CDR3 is TGTGCCAGCTCACCACCGGCGGAATCTAATGAAAAACTGTTTTTT. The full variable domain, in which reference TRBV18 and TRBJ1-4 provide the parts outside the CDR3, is NAGVMQNPRHLVRRRGQEARLRCSPMKGHSHVYWYRQLPEEGLKFMVYLQKENIIDESGMPKERFSAEFPKEGPSILRIQQVVRGDSAAYFCASSPPAESNEKLFFGSGTQLSVL.

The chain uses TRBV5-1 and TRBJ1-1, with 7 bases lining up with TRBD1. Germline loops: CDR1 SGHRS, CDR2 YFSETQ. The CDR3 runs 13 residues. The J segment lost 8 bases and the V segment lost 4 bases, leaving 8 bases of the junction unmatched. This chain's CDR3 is CASSAGTDREAFF. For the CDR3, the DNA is TGCGCCAGCAGCGCAGGGACAGACCGAGAAGCTTTCTTT.

The CDR3 DNA follows: TGTGCCAGCAGGGACAGGGTTGTGGCCCAAGAGACCCAGTACTTC. This translates into CASRDRVVAQETQYF. The V gene is TRBV2, the J gene TRBJ2-5, with 8 nucleotides matching TRBD1. Germline CDR1 is SNHLY and CDR2 is FYNNEI. Unmatched junction bases numbered 7, after V lost 6 bases and J lost 1 base. The CDR3 runs to 15 residues.

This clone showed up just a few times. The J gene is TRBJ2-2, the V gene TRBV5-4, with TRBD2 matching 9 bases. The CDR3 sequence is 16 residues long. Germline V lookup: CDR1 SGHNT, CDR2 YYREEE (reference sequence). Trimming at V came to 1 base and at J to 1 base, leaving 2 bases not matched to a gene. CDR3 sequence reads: CASSLRAGGNTGELFF. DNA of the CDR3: TGTGCCAGCAGCTTGAGAGCGGGGGGGAACACCGGGGAGCTGTTTTTT.

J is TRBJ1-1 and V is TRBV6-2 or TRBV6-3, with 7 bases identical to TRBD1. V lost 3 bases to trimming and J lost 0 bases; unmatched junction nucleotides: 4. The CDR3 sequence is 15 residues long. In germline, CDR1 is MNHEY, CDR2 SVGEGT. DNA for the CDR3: TGTGCCAGCAGTTATCGAAGGGGGCTGAACACTGAAGCTTTCTTT. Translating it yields CASSYRRGLNTEAFF.

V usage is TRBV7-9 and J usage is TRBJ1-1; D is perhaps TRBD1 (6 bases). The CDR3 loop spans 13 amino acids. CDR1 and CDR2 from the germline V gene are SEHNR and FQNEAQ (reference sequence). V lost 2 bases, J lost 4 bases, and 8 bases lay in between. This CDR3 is CASSLRGSTEAFF. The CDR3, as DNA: TGTGCCAGCAGCTTAAGGGGGTCCACTGAAGCTTTCTTT. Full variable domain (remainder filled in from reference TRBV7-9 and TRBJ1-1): DTGVSQNPRHKITKRGQNVTFRCDPISEHNRLYWYRQTLGQGPEFLTYFQNEAQLEKSRLLSDRFSAERPKGSFSTLEIQRTEQGDSAMYLCASSLRGSTEAFFGQGTRLTVV.

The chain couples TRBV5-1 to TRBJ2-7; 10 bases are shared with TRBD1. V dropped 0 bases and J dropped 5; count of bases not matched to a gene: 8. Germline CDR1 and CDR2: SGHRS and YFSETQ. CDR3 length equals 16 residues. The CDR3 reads CASSLDPRDRGDEQYF. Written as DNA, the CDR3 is TGCGCCAGCAGCTTGGATCCCCGGGACAGGGGAGACGAGCAGTACTTC.

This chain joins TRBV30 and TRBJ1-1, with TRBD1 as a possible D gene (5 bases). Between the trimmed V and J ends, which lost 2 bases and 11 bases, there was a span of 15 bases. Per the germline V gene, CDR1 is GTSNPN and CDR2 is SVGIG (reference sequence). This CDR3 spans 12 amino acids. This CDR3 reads CAWSPSLGLAFF. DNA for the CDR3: TGTGCCTGGAGTCCCTCGCTGGGACTTGCTTTCTTT.

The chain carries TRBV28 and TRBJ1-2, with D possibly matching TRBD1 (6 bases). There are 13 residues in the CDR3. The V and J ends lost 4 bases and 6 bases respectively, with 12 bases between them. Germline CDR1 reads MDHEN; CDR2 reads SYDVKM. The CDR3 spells CASSSSQGNGYTF. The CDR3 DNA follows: TGTGCCAGCAGTTCGAGCCAGGGGAATGGCTACACCTTC.

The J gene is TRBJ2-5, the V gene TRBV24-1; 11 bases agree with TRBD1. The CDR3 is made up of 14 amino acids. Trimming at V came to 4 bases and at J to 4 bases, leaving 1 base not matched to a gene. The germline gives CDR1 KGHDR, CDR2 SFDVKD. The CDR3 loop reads CATSEGTGGETQYF. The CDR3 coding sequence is TGTGCCACCAGTGAGGGGACAGGGGGAGAGACCCAGTACTTC.

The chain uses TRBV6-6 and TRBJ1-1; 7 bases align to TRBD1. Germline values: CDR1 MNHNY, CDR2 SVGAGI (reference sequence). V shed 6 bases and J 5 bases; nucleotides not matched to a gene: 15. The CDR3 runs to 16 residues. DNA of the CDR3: TGTGCCAGCAGAAAAGGGGCAGGGGGGCTCGGGACTGAAGCTTTCTTT. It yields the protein CASRKGAGGLGTEAFF.

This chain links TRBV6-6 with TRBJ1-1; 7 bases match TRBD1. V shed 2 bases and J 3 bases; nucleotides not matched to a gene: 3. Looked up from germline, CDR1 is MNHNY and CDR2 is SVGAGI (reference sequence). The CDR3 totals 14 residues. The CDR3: CASSYGDRDTEAFF. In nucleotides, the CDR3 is TGTGCCAGCAGTTACGGAGACAGGGACACTGAAGCTTTCTTT.

The CDR3 is CASSLRQGNSPLHF. CDR3 nucleotide sequence: TGTGCCAGCAGCCTCCGACAGGGTAATTCACCCCTCCACTTT. This sequence joins TRBV3-1 (or the pseudogene TRBV3-2) and TRBJ1-6; 7 bases agree with TRBD1. Trimming at V came to 4 bases and at J to 6 bases, leaving 3 bases not matched to a gene. The CDR3 extends over 14 amino acids. CDR1 and CDR2 (germline): LGHDT, YNNKEL (reference sequence).

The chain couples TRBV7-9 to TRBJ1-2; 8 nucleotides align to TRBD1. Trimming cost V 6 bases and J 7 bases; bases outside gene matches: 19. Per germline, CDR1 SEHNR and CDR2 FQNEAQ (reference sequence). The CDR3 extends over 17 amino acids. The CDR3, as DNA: TGTGCCAGCAGGGCAGTAGGATCGGACAGGGAACGTGGTGGCTACACCTTC. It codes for CASRAVGSDRERGGYTF.

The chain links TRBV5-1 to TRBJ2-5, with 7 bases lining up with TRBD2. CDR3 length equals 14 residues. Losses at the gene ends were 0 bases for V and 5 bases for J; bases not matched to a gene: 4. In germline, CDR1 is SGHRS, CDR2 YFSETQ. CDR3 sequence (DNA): TGCGCCAGCAGCTTGGGGACTAGTTTCGAGACCCAGTACTTC. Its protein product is CASSLGTSFETQYF.